Listed here are 16 T cell receptor beta chains from one sample, sequenced in a study of blood T cells in healthy people across ages. PCR was performed a second time for about 6 to 12 cycles using a sample-barcoded 5' primer and a J-beta primer mix. From the 5' RACE reads, TCRdb called clonotypes with MiXCR, one entry per CDR3 protein. This sample has about 640,000 distinct CDR3 sequences, with 40% to 45% found just once. The sample taken for sequencing was blood. These receptor sequences come from a man older than 75 in good health.

With regard to this clonotype: A junction boundary mismatches the germline segment, possibly from a read error. The chain recombines TRBV12-3 or TRBV12-4 with TRBJ1-6; D unresolved. The CDR3 totals 15 residues. As DNA, the CDR3 is TGTGCCGGCAGTTTAGCGGACCGGGGTAATTCACCCCTCCACTTT. This translates into CAGSLADRGNSPLHF.

This sequence joins TRBV7-2 and TRBJ2-3; D is tentatively TRBD1 or TRBD2 (6 bases each). Germline assignment: CDR1 SGHTA and CDR2 FQGNSA. This CDR3 has 14 amino acids. V lost 5 bases and J 5 bases, leaving 14 bases between the germline ends. As DNA, the CDR3 is TGTGCCAGCAGCCTAACCCGGGGGCAAGATACGCAGTATTTT. This translates into CASSLTRGQDTQYF.

This clonotype was counted a few times. V gene TRBV20-1 combines with J gene TRBJ2-5; the match to TRBD2 covers 12 bases. The CDR3 totals 15 residues. With V trimmed by 3 bases and J by 1 base, 3 bases remained unmatched. In germline, CDR1 is DFQATT, CDR2 SNEGSKA (reference sequence). DNA of the CDR3: TGCAGTGCTAGTGGACTAGCGGGGATCCAAGAGACCCAGTACTTC. Translation gives CSASGLAGIQETQYF.

V gene TRBV11-2 combines with J gene TRBJ2-5, with TRBD1 matching 9 bases. Germline-derived CDR1 and CDR2 are SGHAT and FQNNGV. V shed 5 bases, J shed 4 bases, and the junction held 11 bases outside the gene matches. This CDR3 spans 16 amino acids. CDR3 bases: TGTGCCAGCAGCCGCACGGGACAGGGTTTTGGAGAGACCCAGTACTTC. It yields the protein CASSRTGQGFGETQYF.

This clonotype was counted at least ten times. This chain connects TRBV6-6 to TRBJ2-7, with 10 nucleotides matching TRBD1. From germline, CDR1 is MNHNY and CDR2 SVGAGI (reference sequence). V was clipped by 6 bases and J by 0 bases; unmatched bases: 2. This CDR3 is built from 14 residues. The CDR3 is CASRGQGNSYEQYF. The DNA for the CDR3 is TGTGCCAGCAGGGGACAGGGGAACTCCTACGAGCAGTACTTC.

This clonotype was observed a handful of times. Its ends do not fully match the called genes, so a read error is possible. V is TRBV7-9 and J is TRBJ1-4, with D tentatively TRBD1 (5 bases). The CDR3 is made up of 15 amino acids. Germline CDR1 and CDR2: SEHNR and FQNEAQ (reference sequence). For the CDR3, the DNA is TGTGCCAGCAGCATAGACAGACCAACAAATGAAAAACTGTTTTTT. It translates to CASSIDRPTNEKLFF.

The chain combines TRBV20-1 with TRBJ2-2; D not certain. The germline V gene encodes CDR1 DFQATT and CDR2 SNEGSKA (reference sequence). The CDR3 is 12 residues long. Trimming cost V 0 bases and J 6 bases, with 5 bases left between them. CDR3 loop: CSARDFSGELFF. DNA for the CDR3: TGCAGTGCTAGAGATTTTTCCGGGGAGCTGTTTTTT.

The gene calls are TRBV7-8 and TRBJ2-7, with TRBD1 matching over 7 bases. The J call may be mistaken, given a closer DNA end match to TRBJ2-5. The CDR3 is made up of 16 amino acids. The V gene's germline CDR1 is SGHVS and CDR2 FQNEAQ. The CDR3 loop reads CASSYGYTGAEETQYF. The CDR3 nucleotides read TGTGCCAGCAGCTACGGCTACACAGGGGCGGAGGAGACCCAGTACTTC.

The V and J genes are TRBV28 and TRBJ2-3, with D uncertain. Germline lookup yields CDR1 MDHEN and CDR2 SYDVKM. CDR3 length: 16 amino acids. V was cut by 6 bases and J by 1 base, with 17 bases left in between. The CDR3 loop is CASSQRAPLGTDTQYF. As DNA, the CDR3 is TGTGCCAGCAGCCAACGGGCCCCATTGGGCACAGATACGCAGTATTTT.

The chain has TRBV7-2 and TRBJ1-2; D may be TRBD1 (5 bases). Deletions cut 5 bases from V and 4 bases from J, with 14 bases between. The CDR3 spans 14 residues. Germline V gene data show CDR1 as SGHTA and CDR2 as FQGNSA. The CDR3 protein is CASSPTIGGYGYTF. CDR3 DNA: TGTGCCAGCAGCCCAACCATCGGGGGCTATGGCTACACCTTC.

About this clonotype: Sequence at one end of the junction differs from germline and may be a read error. The chain has TRBV4-2 and TRBJ2-5; D gene ambiguous. The J call is in doubt because the DNA end fits TRBJ2-7 better. The CDR3 consists of 11 residues. Per the germline V gene, CDR1 is LGHNA and CDR2 is YNFKEQ. Here the CDR3 reads CVSSQSHEQYF. CDR3 in DNA: TGTGTCAGCAGCCAGTCCCACGAGCAGTACTTC.

This chain uses TRBV12-3 or TRBV12-4 with TRBJ2-3; the D is unclear. This CDR3 region has 13 residues. V gave up 4 bases and J gave up 2 bases, with 7 bases separating them. The CDR3 DNA reads TGTGCCAGCAGTTACGGATACACAGATACGCAGTATTTT. Translating gives CASSYGYTDTQYF.

This clonotype was seen a few times. The chain is built from TRBV6-2 or TRBV6-3 and TRBJ2-1; possibly TRBD2 for D (5 bases). Germline CDR1 MNHEY, CDR2 SVGEGT. The length of the CDR3 is 13 residues. The V gene lost 7 bases and the J gene lost 7 bases, with 14 bases spanning the gap. This CDR3 is CASIPTTRNEQFF. DNA for the CDR3: TGTGCCAGCATTCCGACTACCAGAAATGAGCAGTTCTTC.

The rearrangement uses TRBV18 and TRBJ2-5; the D gene could be TRBD1 or TRBD2 (5 bases each). Trimming took off 0 bases at V and 11 bases at J, with 22 bases between the two ends. The V gene's germline CDR1 is KGHSH and CDR2 LQKENI. The CDR3 is 16 residues long. CDR3 in DNA: TGTGCCAGCTCACCACCGGAGACAGAGGGGTTGCATGAGCAGTACTTC. Residues: CASSPPETEGLHEQYF.

This clonotype was seen a few times. The chain uses TRBV5-1 and TRBJ2-5, with a possible D match to TRBD1 (7 bases). The CDR3 totals 13 residues. CDR1 is SGHRS and CDR2 is YFSETQ in the germline V gene. The ends were cut back, 5 bases at V and 2 bases at J, with 10 bases in the middle. The CDR3 DNA reads as TGCGCCAGCAGGACAGGGACTCAAGAGACCCAGTACTTC. As protein: CASRTGTQETQYF. Full variable domain (outside the CDR3, taken from reference TRBV5-1 and TRBJ2-5): KAGVTQTPRYLIKTRGQQVTLSCSPISGHRSVSWYQQTPGQGLQFLFEYFSETQRNKGNFPGRFSGRQFSNSRSEMNVSTLELGDSALYLCASRTGTQETQYFGPGTRLLVL.

This clonotype was observed a handful of times. The CDR3 region is CASSIGRENQPQHF. CDR3 sequence (DNA): TGTGCCAGCAGCATCGGACGGGAAAATCAGCCCCAGCATTTT. The chain is built from TRBV7-2 and TRBJ1-5; unclear D gene. The germline CDR1 and CDR2 sequences are SGHTA and FQGNSA. The CDR3 loop spans 14 amino acids. Trimming removed 5 bases at V and 4 bases at J, with 12 bases between.